This T cell receptor (beta chain) was found in a study of control samples from healthy donors and cancer patients. Trimming left V 6 bases short and J 8 bases short, with 19 bases between. The CDR3 spans 14 residues. CDR1 is SEHNR, CDR2 FQNEAQ, per germline (reference sequence). This clone was seen just once. Libraries were prepared by immunoSEQ multiplex PCR; TCRdb keeps only in-frame clonotypes and omits some of them. The sample shows 150,000 to 180,000 clones, 90% to 95% of them seen only once. The TCR sequence derives from a man aged 40-49 years in good health. The sample consisted of blood. V gene TRBV7-9 combines with J gene TRBJ1-1; the D gene is possibly TRBD1 (6 bases). The CDR3 DNA follows: TGTGCCAGCAGACCAGGCGGACAGCCGAAGGAAGCTTTCTTT. It specifies CASRPGGQPKEAFF.